These T cell receptor beta chains were read from a single sample in a study of cytomegalovirus exposure and HLA in healthy donors. Assay: immunoSEQ multiplex PCR; the TCRdb copy retains only in-frame clones and omits some. The sample holds more than 95,000 clones, roughly 85% seen once. The specimen was PBMCs. The receptors shown here come from a man between 60 and 75 years old in good health and CMV-seropositive. CDR3s include the opening cysteine and the closing phenylalanine or tryptophan. D genes are given only for firm matches. Expanded clones are given a class, and other clones once, few, many or no size at all.

size	V	D	J	DNA	CDR3
few	TRBV5-6	TRBD1	TRBJ2-1	TGTGCCAGCAGCTCCAGATGGGTCCAGGGGGTTTACAATGAGCAGTTCTTC	CASSSRWVQGVYNEQFF
NA	TRBV5-4	TRBD2	TRBJ2-3	TGTGCCAGCAGCTTGGAACTTGGCGGGGGGGCCCTTAATACGCAGTATTTT	CASSLELGGGALNTQYF
NA	TRBV9	TRBD1	TRBJ2-7	TGTGCCAGCAGCTTGGGACAGGGGCGGTCTAACGAGCAGTACTTC	CASSLGQGRSNEQYF
NA	TRBV25-1	TRBD2	TRBJ2-1	TGTGCCAGCACCTCGCGGGAGGCGAATGAGCAGTTCTTC	CASTSREANEQFF
NA	TRBV10-2	TRBD1	TRBJ1-2	TGCGCCAGCAGTGAGGGGACAGGGGGCCCCTATGGCTACACCTTC	CASSEGTGGPYGYTF
NA	TRBV5-1	TRBD1	TRBJ1-5	TGCGCCAGCAGACTCGGAACAGGGGACTTCTATAGCAATCAGCCCCAGCATTTT	CASRLGTGDFYSNQPQHF
NA	TRBV27	NA	TRBJ2-4	TGTGCCAGCAGTTTGGGGCCCGAAAGCATTCAGTACTTC	CASSLGPESIQYF
NA	TRBV19	NA	TRBJ2-1	TGTGCCAGTAGCAAAGCCAGGGTCTCCTACAATGAGCAGTTCTTC	CASSKARVSYNEQFF
NA	TRBV6-1	NA	TRBJ1-2	TGTGCCAGCAGTGTGGGTACAGGTTCGCGGGGCTACACCTTC	CASSVGTGSRGYTF
NA	TRBV19	TRBD2	TRBJ2-1	TGTGCCAGTAGCGGGGGGGATGAGCAGTTCTTC	CASSGGDEQFF
NA	TRBV5-1	NA	TRBJ2-7	TGCGCCAGCAGCTTGGGACTAGTGTCGTCCGAGCAGTACTTC	CASSLGLVSSEQYF
once	TRBV9	NA	TRBJ1-1	TGTGCCAGCAGCCCTCAGGGACTTACGAACACTGAAGCTTTCTTT	CASSPQGLTNTEAFF
NA	TRBV19	TRBD1	TRBJ1-2	TGTGCCAGTAGAACCGGGACAGAAGGCTATGGCTACACCTTC	CASRTGTEGYGYTF
once	TRBV6-1	TRBD1	TRBJ1-5	TGTGCCAGCAGTCGGACAGGGCCTAGCAATCAGCCCCAGCATTTT	CASSRTGPSNQPQHF
NA	TRBV5-1	NA	TRBJ1-1	TGCGCCAGCAGCTCCGGACAAGTGGGTGAAGCTTTCTTT	CASSSGQVGEAFF
NA	TRBV5-4	NA	TRBJ1-4	TGTGCCAGCAGCTTCAACGTTGGACAGAGGGAACTGTTTTTT	CASSFNVGQRELFF
NA	TRBV18	TRBD1	TRBJ1-5	TGTGCCAGCTCACTTTACAGGGGAATGGGGCAGCCCCAGCATTTT	CASSLYRGMGQPQHF
NA	TRBV5-1	TRBD1	TRBJ1-1	TGCGCCAGCAGCTTGGCCTCGACAGGGGGCTCTGTGAACACTGAAGCTTTCTTT	CASSLASTGGSVNTEAFF
few	TRBV6-5	TRBD1	TRBJ2-3	TGTGCCAGCAGTCGGGGACAGGGGGCAGATACGCAGTATTTT	CASSRGQGADTQYF
NA	TRBV6-1	NA	TRBJ1-2	TGTGCCAGCAGTGAGGGGGGGAGCGACTATGGCTACACCTTC	CASSEGGSDYGYTF
NA	TRBV5-4	TRBD1	TRBJ1-2	TGTGCCAGCAGCTTCAGACAGGGATATGGCTACACCTTC	CASSFRQGYGYTF
NA	TRBV2	TRBD2	TRBJ2-2	TGTGCCAGCCCTAAAAAGCGGGGGAAGAACACCGGGGAGCTGTTTTTT	CASPKKRGKNTGELFF
NA	TRBV25-1	NA	TRBJ2-1	TGTGCCAGCAGTGATCCCACTCCCATCGGGTTCAATGAGCAGTTCTTC	CASSDPTPIGFNEQFF